This TCR beta chain originates from a study of blood T cell repertoires in COVID-19. On the study more broadly: Samples of COVID-19 (acute and convalescent) were obtained from the United States, Italy and Spain.

Sequencing was performed with immunoSEQ multiplex PCR; in TCRdb, only in-frame clones are kept and a portion is missing. The table records about 31,000 clones, around 87% of them present only once. This CDR3 region has 16 residues. CDR1 KGHSH and CDR2 LQKENI come from the germline V gene. Between the trimmed V and J ends, which lost 1 base and 1 base, there was a span of 13 bases. This sequence was found in a man aged 80 or over with acute or convalescent COVID-19. Material for sequencing was peripheral blood. The gene calls are TRBV18 and TRBJ1-1, with D maybe TRBD1 (6 bases). CDR3 in amino acids: CASSPLRAGANTEAFF. CDR3 DNA: TGTGCCAGCTCACCACTTCGGGCAGGGGCGAACACTGAAGCTTTCTTT.